Below, one TCR beta chain is given with its context. Its cognate antigen is unknown. In germline, CDR1 is SGHVS, CDR2 FQNEAQ. Unmatched junction bases numbered 3, after V lost 3 bases and J lost 0 bases. The CDR3 spans 15 residues. These data belong to a study of cytomegalovirus exposure and HLA in healthy donors. Study-wide findings and caveats: High specificity and sensitivity for cytomegalovirus status were reported for the classifier. Overall, roughly 160 TCR beta chains were annotated as cytomegalovirus-associated.

TCRdb's table, derived via immunoSEQ multiplex PCR, lists solely in-frame clones and lacks some. The sample has 150,000 to 250,000 clones; around 80% are singletons. The sequence derives from a woman aged 25 to 39 in good health and CMV-seronegative. V usage is TRBV7-8 and J usage is TRBJ1-1; 8 bases align to TRBD1. Sequencing was performed on PBMCs. CDR3 coding DNA: TGTGCCAGCAGCTTCCAGGGGGCTATGAACACTGAAGCTTTCTTT. As protein: CASSFQGAMNTEAFF.